The clone carrying this T cell receptor (beta chain) was observed a handful of times. What it binds is unknown. The sample originates from a study of vaccination effects on CD4 cells after COVID-19. About the research overall: It was a median of 72 days after the second dose that post-vaccine samples were obtained.

This table comes from immunoSEQ multiplex PCR, and its TCRdb copy is limited to in-frame clones, with some not included. The sample shows some 69,000 clones, roughly 74% of them seen only once. Sequencing was preceded by expansion of antigen-specific CD4+ T cells with viral peptide pools in the ViraFEST assay. Isolating CD4+ T cells followed less than 12 days of culture. Vaccine administered to participants consisted of two doses of either BNT162b2 or mRNA-1273. Study-wide findings and caveats: Early post-infection timepoints were missing from the study, which also had few convalescent patients. Healthy vaccinees had only 1 of 255 vaccine-induced clones cross-react with common cold coronaviruses.

The CDR3 has 13 residues. V was clipped by 3 bases and J by 0 bases, with 6 bases between them. The germline V gene has CDR1 SGDLS and CDR2 YYNGEE. Source: CD4+ T cells from PBMCs cultured with HCoV-229E spike peptides, taken after COVID-19 vaccination. The clonotype originates from a human donor who received a COVID-19 vaccine. The chain links TRBV9 to TRBJ1-1; D remains ambiguous. The CDR3 DNA reads as TGTGCCAGCAGCGAGACTTTGAACACTGAAGCTTTCTTT. Amino acids: CASSETLNTEAFF.